Here is one T cell receptor beta chain with its context. Its antigen is unidentified. A 5'RACE template switching approach incorporating UMIs was used to make TCR beta cDNA. TCRdb re-called the 5' RACE reads; one entry per CDR3 protein, DNA not given. The listing contains 300,000 to 500,000 distinct CDR3 sequences. This sample stems from a study of T cells expressing NK-cell markers. At the level of the study: Source material for TCR beta repertoires consisted of sorted CD3+CD56+NKG2C+, CD3+CD56+NKG2C- and CD3+CD56-NKG2C+ T cells. One of the eight sequenced donors was seronegative, whereas the other seven were HCMV-seropositive.

General study findings and limits: A handful of donors showed these clonotypes also leading the CD3+CD56-NKG2C+ fraction.

The CDR3 has 18 residues. The V gene's germline CDR1 is SEHNR and CDR2 FQNEAQ (reference sequence). Sequenced input: blood T cells: a sorted CD56 or NKG2C T cell subset, CD4+ or CD8+ T cells, or bulk PBMC T cells (not recorded which). The clonotype originates from a woman in her fifties or sixties in good health. The chain recombines TRBV7-9 with TRBJ2-4; TCRdb proposes TRBD1, but this gene call is untestable without DNA. CDR3 in amino acids: CASSSLSPGQGNKNIQYF.